These T cell receptor beta chains were read from a single sample in a study of control samples from healthy donors and cancer patients. Clones were sequenced by immunoSEQ multiplex PCR, and TCRdb holds only the in-frame ones, with some missing. The sample includes about 100,000 clones, over 85% of them seen just once. The sequencing sample was made of blood. The receptor source for this set is a human donor in good health. The donor label of this sample is uncertain. CDR3s include the opening cysteine and the closing phenylalanine or tryptophan. A D gene is named only where the DNA matches it firmly. The size of a clone is reported for some rows only, either as once, few or many, or as a class for expanded clones.

clone_size	j_call	v_call	d_call	cdr3_aa	cdr3_nt
.	TRBJ1-5	TRBV15	.	CATSRDLGEPQHF	TGTGCCACCAGCAGAGATCTTGGAGAGCCCCAGCATTTT
.	TRBJ1-2	TRBV19	.	CASSILDTSYGYTF	TGTGCCAGTAGTATCCTCGACACTTCCTATGGCTACACCTTC
.	TRBJ1-2	TRBV6-5	TRBD1	CASSTTGDYGYTF	TGTGCCAGCAGTACGACAGGGGACTATGGCTACACCTTC
.	TRBJ1-5	TRBV5-6	TRBD1	CASSPGQGGQPQHF	TGTGCCAGCAGCCCCGGACAGGGAGGGCAGCCCCAGCATTTT
.	TRBJ2-3	TRBV5-1	TRBD1	CASRTGTSTDTQYF	TGCGCCAGCCGGACAGGGACGAGCACAGATACGCAGTATTTT
.	TRBJ2-3	TRBV6-1	TRBD2	CASSEAFMRGGDTQYF	TGTGCCAGCAGTGAAGCTTTTATGCGGGGGGGAGATACGCAGTATTTT
once	TRBJ1-5	TRBV19	.	CASSIVRELSLPQHF	TGTGCCAGTAGTATAGTCCGAGAACTATCGCTGCCCCAGCATTTT
.	TRBJ2-5	TRBV6-1	.	CASSEGGRQETQYF	TGTGCCAGCAGTGAAGGGGGCCGACAAGAGACCCAGTACTTC
.	TRBJ1-3	TRBV18	.	CASSPEGGGSGNTIYF	TGTGCCAGCTCACCAGAAGGAGGGGGATCTGGAAACACCATATATTTT
.	TRBJ2-3	TRBV5-1	TRBD1	CASSAPTGGRDTQYF	TGCGCCAGCAGCGCACCTACAGGGGGCAGGGATACGCAGTATTTT
.	TRBJ2-7	TRBV27	.	CASAELPGGVAYEQYF	TGTGCCAGCGCGGAACTCCCCGGGGGTGTAGCATACGAGCAGTACTTC
.	TRBJ2-7	TRBV5-1	TRBD1	CASSLEGQGRGEQYF	TGCGCCAGCAGCTTGGAGGGACAGGGTAGGGGCGAGCAGTACTTC
.	TRBJ1-2	TRBV11-2	.	CASSFIAGGYTF	TGTGCCAGCAGCTTCATTGCGGGTGGCTACACCTTC
.	TRBJ2-7	TRBV4-1	TRBD1	CASSQDPGQALHEQYF	TGCGCCAGCAGCCAAGACCCGGGACAGGCCCTCCACGAGCAGTACTTC
.	TRBJ1-2	TRBV19	.	CASTLGLSFGYTF	TGTGCCAGTACCCTGGGACTCTCCTTTGGCTACACCTTC
once	TRBJ1-6	TRBV4-2	TRBD1	CASSQGDRDQRSLHF	TGTGCCAGCAGCCAAGGAGACAGGGACCAGCGTTCCCTCCACTTT
.	TRBJ1-1	TRBV19	.	CASSIDRGNTEAFF	TGTGCCAGTAGTATAGACAGGGGGAACACTGAAGCTTTCTTT
once	TRBJ1-1	TRBV6-5	.	CASRVTVGATEAFF	TGTGCCAGCCGAGTTACCGTAGGGGCCACTGAAGCTTTCTTT
.	TRBJ1-1	TRBV3-1/TRBV3-2	.	CASSQRETGSEAFF	TGTGCCAGCAGCCAAAGGGAAACCGGCAGTGAAGCTTTCTTT
.	TRBJ1-1	TRBV19	.	CASNIPNTEAFF	TGTGCCAGTAACATACCGAACACTGAAGCTTTCTTT
.	TRBJ1-3	TRBV9	.	CASSPFLVQAVKSSGNTIYF	TGTGCCAGCAGCCCTTTCCTAGTACAGGCAGTCAAGAGCTCTGGAAACACCATATATTTT
.	TRBJ2-1	TRBV28	.	CASSLPPVPFNEQFF	TGTGCCAGCAGTTTACCACCCGTACCCTTCAATGAGCAGTTCTTC
.	TRBJ2-1	TRBV5-1	TRBD1	CASSPPNRGQEQFF	TGCGCCAGCAGCCCCCCCAACAGGGGACAGGAGCAGTTCTTC
few	TRBJ2-2	TRBV6-4	TRBD2	CASSERGDTGELFF	TGTGCCAGCAGTGAGCGGGGGGACACCGGGGAGCTGTTTTTT
.	TRBJ1-4	TRBV15	TRBD1	CATSRDSGGLRGEKLFF	TGTGCCACCAGCAGAGATTCAGGGGGCCTGAGAGGAGAAAAACTGTTTTTT
once	TRBJ1-2	TRBV2	.	CASSEGGSGYTF	TGTGCCAGCAGTGAAGGTGGTTCTGGCTACACCTTC
.	TRBJ2-3	TRBV19	.	CASSILLSGRSDTQYF	TGTGCCAGTAGTATTTTGTTGTCGGGGAGGTCAGATACGCAGTATTTT
.	TRBJ2-3	TRBV20-1	TRBD2	CSASTGGGTDTQYF	TGCAGTGCTAGTACGGGGGGGGGCACAGATACGCAGTATTTT
.	TRBJ1-2	TRBV9	.	CASKKGGSDGYTF	TGTGCCAGCAAGAAGGGAGGGTCGGATGGCTACACCTTC
.	TRBJ1-2	TRBV6-6	.	CASRPGSDGYTF	TGTGCCAGCCGCCCAGGATCGGATGGCTACACCTTC
.	TRBJ1-4	TRBV9	TRBD1	CASSVGGQGATNEKLFF	TGTGCCAGCAGCGTAGGAGGACAGGGCGCAACTAATGAAAAACTGTTTTTT
.	TRBJ2-5	TRBV25-1	TRBD2	CASSRGGGGGETQYF	TGTGCCAGCAGTAGGGGAGGCGGGGGAGGAGAGACCCAGTACTTC
once	TRBJ1-1	TRBV18	.	CASSPPLNRAAGTEAFF	TGTGCCAGCTCACCACCTTTAAACAGGGCAGCGGGCACTGAAGCTTTCTTT
.	TRBJ2-1	TRBV24-1	TRBD1	CATSDWTGGSYNEQFF	TGTGCCACCAGTGATTGGACAGGGGGCTCCTACAATGAGCAGTTCTTC
.	TRBJ2-5	TRBV5-1	.	CASSLGTVQETQYF	TGCGCCAGCAGCTTGGGGACAGTCCAAGAGACCCAGTACTTC
.	TRBJ2-4	TRBV7-3	.	CASSYNDGDIQYF	TGTGCCAGCAGCTACAATGACGGGGACATTCAGTACTTC
few	TRBJ1-1	TRBV5-4	.	CASGRGLNTEAFF	TGTGCCAGCGGAAGGGGATTGAACACTGAAGCTTTCTTT
.	TRBJ1-5	TRBV7-9	TRBD1	CASSGSTGGDQPQHF	TGTGCCAGCAGCGGCTCGACAGGGGGCGATCAGCCCCAGCATTTT
.	TRBJ2-1	TRBV18	.	CASSPRRTGEQFF	TGTGCCAGCTCACCGAGGAGAACGGGTGAGCAGTTCTTC
.	TRBJ2-3	TRBV28	TRBD1	CASSGTGLDTQYF	TGTGCCAGCAGTGGGACAGGGTTGGATACGCAGTATTTT
.	TRBJ2-1	TRBV18	TRBD1	CASSPQGTGVFNEQFF	TGTGCCAGCTCACCACAGGGGACAGGGGTTTTCAATGAGCAGTTCTTC